The rows below give T cell receptor beta chains drawn from one sample of a study of T cell responses to AZD1222 COVID-19 vaccine. TCRdb keeps only in-frame clones here, not all; method: immunoSEQ multiplex PCR. The sample lists around 110,000 clones; 90% were seen once. Source: peripheral blood, taken 28 days after the second AZD1222 dose. The source is an adult who received the AZD1222 COVID-19 vaccine. CDR3s include the opening cysteine and the closing phenylalanine or tryptophan. D genes are given only for firm matches. Rows may omit the clone size; those that give it use once, few, many or a size class.

v_gene: TRBV30
d_gene: NA
j_gene: TRBJ1-2
abundance: NA
CDR3aa: CAWTGARSAIGYTF
CDR3nt: TGTGCCTGGACTGGGGCCCGATCGGCTATTGGCTACACCTTC

v_gene: TRBV2
d_gene: NA
j_gene: TRBJ2-1
abundance: NA
CDR3aa: CASRTGSGAYNEQFF
CDR3nt: TGTGCCAGCAGAACAGGGTCCGGGGCCTACAATGAGCAGTTCTTC

v_gene: TRBV3-1/TRBV3-2
d_gene: TRBD1
j_gene: TRBJ2-1
abundance: NA
CDR3aa: CASSLTGQPTGTCYNEQFF
CDR3nt: TGTGCCAGCAGCCTAACGGGACAGCCGACCGGGACCTGCTACAATGAGCAGTTCTTC

v_gene: TRBV7-9
d_gene: NA
j_gene: TRBJ1-3
abundance: NA
CDR3aa: CASSPSRQGGNTIYF
CDR3nt: TGTGCCAGCAGCCCGTCGCGGCAGGGGGGAAACACCATATATTTT

v_gene: TRBV12-5
d_gene: NA
j_gene: TRBJ2-2
abundance: NA
CDR3aa: CASGLGLGQKTGELFF
CDR3nt: TGTGCTAGTGGTTTGGGCCTTGGACAGAAGACCGGGGAGCTGTTTTTT

v_gene: TRBV6-2/TRBV6-3
d_gene: NA
j_gene: TRBJ2-7
abundance: NA
CDR3aa: CASSRTAYEQYF
CDR3nt: TGTGCCAGCAGTAGGACAGCTTACGAGCAGTACTTC

v_gene: TRBV6-1
d_gene: NA
j_gene: TRBJ1-1
abundance: NA
CDR3aa: CASSEAEEGGENTEAFF
CDR3nt: TGTGCCAGCAGTGAAGCCGAAGAGGGGGGTGAGAACACTGAAGCTTTCTTT

v_gene: TRBV7-6
d_gene: TRBD2
j_gene: TRBJ2-1
abundance: NA
CDR3aa: CASSPWTSGGSEQFF
CDR3nt: TGTGCCAGCAGCCCATGGACTAGCGGGGGTAGTGAGCAGTTCTTC

v_gene: TRBV7-2
d_gene: NA
j_gene: TRBJ2-7
abundance: once
CDR3aa: CASSFGGAPGEQYF
CDR3nt: TGTGCCAGCAGCTTTGGTGGGGCGCCCGGCGAGCAGTACTTC

v_gene: TRBV5-6
d_gene: NA
j_gene: TRBJ2-5
abundance: NA
CDR3aa: CASSLVSTQETQYF
CDR3nt: TGTGCCAGCAGCTTGGTTAGCACCCAAGAGACCCAGTACTTC

v_gene: TRBV4-3
d_gene: NA
j_gene: TRBJ1-1
abundance: NA
CDR3aa: CASSQDSQAAALRAFF
CDR3nt: TGCGCCAGCAGCCAAGATAGCCAGGCGGCAGCCCTTCGGGCTTTCTTT

v_gene: TRBV3-1/TRBV3-2
d_gene: NA
j_gene: TRBJ1-1
abundance: NA
CDR3aa: CASSQTFTEAFF
CDR3nt: TGTGCCAGCAGCCAGACGTTCACTGAAGCTTTCTTT

v_gene: TRBV7-3
d_gene: TRBD1
j_gene: TRBJ2-1
abundance: NA
CDR3aa: CASSQLGDRRSYNEQFF
CDR3nt: TGTGCCAGCAGCCAGCTAGGGGACAGACGTTCCTACAATGAGCAGTTCTTC

v_gene: TRBV2
d_gene: NA
j_gene: TRBJ1-6
abundance: NA
CDR3aa: CASSWTANNSPLHF
CDR3nt: TGTGCCAGCAGCTGGACAGCCAATAATTCACCCCTCCACTTT

v_gene: TRBV4-1
d_gene: NA
j_gene: TRBJ2-7
abundance: many
CDR3aa: CASRGVSYEQYF
CDR3nt: TGCGCCAGCAGAGGGGTTTCCTACGAGCAGTACTTC

v_gene: TRBV19
d_gene: NA
j_gene: TRBJ1-2
abundance: NA
CDR3aa: CASDKGNYGYTF
CDR3nt: TGTGCCAGTGACAAGGGGAACTATGGCTACACCTTC

v_gene: TRBV5-4
d_gene: NA
j_gene: TRBJ2-7
abundance: NA
CDR3aa: CASSLPPSREQYF
CDR3nt: TGTGCCAGCAGCTTACCCCCCAGTCGCGAGCAGTACTTC

v_gene: TRBV3-1/TRBV3-2
d_gene: NA
j_gene: TRBJ2-3
abundance: NA
CDR3aa: CASPQVVEAAAKIRWFTGGYF
CDR3nt: TGTGCCAGCCCTCAGGTGGTCGAAGCGGCGGCTAAGATACGTTGGTTTACCGGGGGGTATTTT

v_gene: TRBV28
d_gene: TRBD2
j_gene: TRBJ2-1
abundance: once
CDR3aa: CASTSGGASYNEQFF
CDR3nt: TGTGCCAGCACTAGCGGGGGGGCCTCCTACAATGAGCAGTTCTTC

v_gene: TRBV4-3
d_gene: NA
j_gene: TRBJ2-3
abundance: NA
CDR3aa: CASSQGSGDTQYF
CDR3nt: TGCGCCAGCAGCCAAGGGAGCGGAGATACGCAGTATTTT

v_gene: TRBV12-3/TRBV12-4
d_gene: NA
j_gene: TRBJ2-4
abundance: NA
CDR3aa: CATCWTPYDIQYF
CDR3nt: TGTGCCACCTGCTGGACCCCATACGACATTCAGTACTTC

v_gene: TRBV16
d_gene: TRBD1
j_gene: TRBJ2-3
abundance: once
CDR3aa: CASSQTGVDTQYF
CDR3nt: TGTGCCAGCAGCCAGACAGGGGTAGATACGCAGTATTTT

v_gene: TRBV7-9
d_gene: TRBD1
j_gene: TRBJ2-1
abundance: NA
CDR3aa: CASSRDRGRQPGYNEQFF
CDR3nt: TGTGCCAGCAGCAGAGACAGGGGGCGGCAACCAGGCTACAATGAGCAGTTCTTC

v_gene: TRBV7-3
d_gene: NA
j_gene: TRBJ2-1
abundance: NA
CDR3aa: CASSPQGQGVDEQFF
CDR3nt: TGTGCCAGCAGCCCCCAGGGGCAGGGCGTCGATGAGCAGTTCTTC

v_gene: TRBV5-1
d_gene: TRBD1
j_gene: TRBJ2-6
abundance: NA
CDR3aa: CASSSGQGGPGANVLTF
CDR3nt: TGCGCCAGCAGCTCGGGACAGGGAGGACCTGGGGCCAACGTCCTGACTTTC

v_gene: TRBV7-3
d_gene: NA
j_gene: TRBJ2-5
abundance: NA
CDR3aa: CASSLMGYRGEETQYF
CDR3nt: TGTGCCAGCAGCTTAATGGGCTACCGAGGGGAAGAGACCCAGTACTTC

v_gene: TRBV13
d_gene: NA
j_gene: TRBJ2-7
abundance: NA
CDR3aa: CASSFGDTEDEQYF
CDR3nt: TGTGCCAGCAGCTTCGGGGACACGGAGGACGAGCAGTACTTC

v_gene: TRBV6-6
d_gene: NA
j_gene: TRBJ1-2
abundance: NA
CDR3aa: CASSLLGADAGGYGYTF
CDR3nt: TGTGCCAGCAGTCTCTTGGGCGCGGATGCGGGGGGCTATGGCTACACCTTC

v_gene: TRBV7-2
d_gene: NA
j_gene: TRBJ2-1
abundance: NA
CDR3aa: CASSFLTGEVYNEQFF
CDR3nt: TGTGCCAGCAGCTTTTTAACGGGGGAGGTCTACAATGAGCAGTTCTTC

v_gene: TRBV5-6
d_gene: NA
j_gene: TRBJ2-5
abundance: NA
CDR3aa: CASSPTGAETQYF
CDR3nt: TGTGCCAGCAGCCCGACGGGAGCAGAGACCCAGTACTTC

v_gene: TRBV5-6
d_gene: TRBD2
j_gene: TRBJ2-1
abundance: NA
CDR3aa: CASSQLAGAYNEQFF
CDR3nt: TGTGCCAGCAGCCAGCTAGCGGGGGCCTACAATGAGCAGTTCTTC

v_gene: TRBV18
d_gene: NA
j_gene: TRBJ1-3
abundance: NA
CDR3aa: CASSPSEQGSGNTIYF
CDR3nt: TGTGCCAGCTCACCTTCTGAGCAGGGGTCTGGAAACACCATATATTTT

v_gene: TRBV2
d_gene: NA
j_gene: TRBJ1-5
abundance: few
CDR3aa: CASSETLPGNQPQHF
CDR3nt: TGTGCCAGCAGTGAAACTTTGCCGGGTAATCAGCCCCAGCATTTT

v_gene: TRBV10-3
d_gene: NA
j_gene: TRBJ1-3
abundance: NA
CDR3aa: CAISLDSVSGNTIYF
CDR3nt: TGTGCCATCAGTCTTGACAGCGTCTCTGGAAACACCATATATTTT

v_gene: TRBV6-2/TRBV6-3
d_gene: TRBD2
j_gene: TRBJ2-5
abundance: NA
CDR3aa: CASSYPGLAGGPMETQYF
CDR3nt: TGTGCCAGCAGTTACCCCGGACTAGCGGGGGGGCCCATGGAGACCCAGTACTTC